This is a list of T cell receptor beta chains from one sample in a study of T-cell reconstitution after alpha-beta-depleted transplantation in children. TCRdb reprocessed the PCR reads via MiXCR and lists one record per CDR3 protein. In the table there are over 400,000 distinct CDR3 sequences, roughly 43% of which are singletons. Here the sequenced sample was PBMCs, taken before TCRalphabeta/CD19-depleted stem cell transplant. These receptors originate from a girl aged 2 to 9 with aplastic anemia, due to receive a stem cell transplant. Both conserved end residues are part of each CDR3.

TRBV5-1	TRBJ2-7	CAGSPGQVLYYEQYF
TRBV7-2	TRBJ2-5	CQQRGETQYF
TRBV7-2	TRBJ2-7	CASTPLAGGRAYEQYF
TRBV20-1	TRBJ2-3	CSARDPSGIGDTQYF
TRBV20-1	TRBJ2-3	CSAPGLAGPDTQYF
TRBV5-1	TRBJ2-1	CASSPATGWYNEQFF
TRBV2	TRBJ1-2	CASSVQGSHYGYTF
TRBV5-1	TRBJ2-3	CASSLGQGWKTDTQYF
TRBV7-9	TRBJ2-2	CASSLTRGDGTGELFF
TRBV5-1	TRBJ1-2	CASSLGGDGYTF
TRBV6-1	TRBJ2-7	CASSSFGGRRAGYEQYF
TRBV7-9	TRBJ2-3	CASSSPKVLRGRDTQYF
TRBV2	TRBJ2-3	CASSEDLQRTDTQYF
TRBV20-1	TRBJ1-3	CSAPDRRSGNTIYF
TRBV5-1	TRBJ2-4	CASSGTGGKNIQYF
TRBV29-1	TRBJ2-1	CSVLDRAVYNEQFF
TRBV10-2	TRBJ2-1	CASSDRAARGEQFF
TRBV20-1	TRBJ2-3	CSARAGIGPDTQYF
TRBV18	TRBJ1-2	CASSPYKGDRTDGYTF
TRBV7-2	TRBJ2-5	CASSTDRMRETQYF
TRBV28	TRBJ2-7	CASSLSAGQGPYEQYF
TRBV4-2	TRBJ2-7	CASSQKTGPYEQYF
TRBV28	TRBJ2-7	CASSLARLAGGYEQYF
TRBV3-1	TRBJ2-7	CASSSTPRPSGTYEQYF
TRBV7-2	TRBJ2-1	CASSLGRTRNEQFF
TRBV20-1	TRBJ2-7	CSAEGSSGQTYEQYF